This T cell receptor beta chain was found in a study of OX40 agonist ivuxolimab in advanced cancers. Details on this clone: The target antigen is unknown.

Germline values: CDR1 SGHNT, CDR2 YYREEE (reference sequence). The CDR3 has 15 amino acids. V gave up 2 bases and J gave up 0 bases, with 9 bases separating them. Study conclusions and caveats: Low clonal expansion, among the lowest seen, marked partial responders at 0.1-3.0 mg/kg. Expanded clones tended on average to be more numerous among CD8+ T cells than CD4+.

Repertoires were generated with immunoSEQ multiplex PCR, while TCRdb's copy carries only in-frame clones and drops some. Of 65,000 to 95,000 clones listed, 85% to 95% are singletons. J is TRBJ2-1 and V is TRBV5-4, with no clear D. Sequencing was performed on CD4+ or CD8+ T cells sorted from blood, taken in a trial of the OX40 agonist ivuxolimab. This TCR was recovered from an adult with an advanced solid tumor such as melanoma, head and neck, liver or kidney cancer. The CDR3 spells CASSFAVSSYNEQFF. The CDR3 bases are TGTGCCAGCAGCTTCGCGGTTAGCTCCTACAATGAGCAGTTCTTC.